Listed here are 29 T cell receptor beta chains from one sample, sequenced in a study of CD8 T cell repertoires and HIV-1 epitope variants. The antigens these receptors bind are not known. Sequenced by immunoSEQ multiplex PCR; TCRdb stores in-frame clones only, minus some. The table records 5,000 or so clones, around 71% of them present only once. The sequencing sample was made of cultured CD8+ T cells derived from PBMCs. The receptors were sampled from a male donor with HIV.

This rearrangement joins TRBV5-6 to TRBJ1-6, with D perhaps TRBD1 (5 bases). The CDR3 is 15 residues long. In germline, CDR1 is SGHDT, CDR2 YYEEEE. The V and J ends lost 2 bases and 7 bases respectively, with 13 bases between them. CDR3 in amino acids: CASSFLQGVNSPLHF. CDR3 bases: TGTGCCAGCAGCTTCCTCCAGGGCGTGAATTCACCCCTCCACTTT.

CDR3 in amino acids: CASSLQGISYEQYF. CDR3 bases: TGTGCCAGCAGCCTACAGGGAATCTCCTACGAGCAGTACTTC. The J gene is TRBJ2-7, the V gene TRBV5-6, with D tentatively TRBD1 (6 bases). Trimming stripped 4 bases from V and 0 bases from J, with 11 bases between. Germline values: CDR1 SGHDT, CDR2 YYEEEE. This CDR3 has 14 residues.

V gene TRBV7-2 combines with J gene TRBJ1-1; D remains ambiguous. The CDR3 is 12 amino acids. Looked up from germline, CDR1 is SGHTA and CDR2 is FQGNSA. V lost 5 bases and J 8 bases, leaving 12 bases between the germline ends. The CDR3 DNA sequence: TGTGCCAGCAGCCTACCCGGTAGGGAAGCTTTCTTT. Translating it yields CASSLPGREAFF.

V usage is TRBV5-6 and J usage is TRBJ2-3; TRBD2 aligns across 13 bases. The CDR3 covers 18 residues. Per germline, CDR1 SGHDT and CDR2 YYEEEE. The V segment lost 5 bases and the J segment 1 base; nucleotides outside the gene matches: 10. DNA for the CDR3: TGTGCCAGCAGTGCTGGACTAGCGGGAGCGTGGGGCACAGATACGCAGTATTTT. Residues: CASSAGLAGAWGTDTQYF.

The J gene is TRBJ2-5, the V gene TRBV10-3, with 14 nucleotides matching TRBD2. Germline loops: CDR1 ENHRY, CDR2 SYGVKD. V gave up 5 bases and J gave up 2 bases; unmatched junction bases: 7. The CDR3 spans 17 residues. CDR3 loop: CAISMGLAGEPQETQYF. The CDR3, as DNA: TGTGCCATCAGTATGGGACTAGCGGGGGAGCCTCAAGAGACCCAGTACTTC.

This rearrangement joins TRBV7-9 to TRBJ1-1; D is unclear. Germline CDR1 reads SEHNR; CDR2 reads FQNEAQ (reference sequence). Trimming cost V 8 bases and J 1 base, with 20 bases left between them. CDR3 size: 16 residues. Here the CDR3 reads CASGPNTAGPNTEAFF. The CDR3 nucleotides read TGTGCCAGCGGACCGAACACGGCAGGACCGAACACTGAAGCTTTCTTT.

The chain joins TRBV7-9 to TRBJ2-2, with TRBD1 as a possible D gene (5 bases). The germline V gene encodes CDR1 SEHNR and CDR2 FQNEAQ (reference sequence). The CDR3 extends over 15 amino acids. The ends were cut back, 3 bases at V and 2 bases at J, with 10 bases in the middle. This CDR3 reads CASSFGQGNTGELFF. CDR3 nucleotides: TGTGCCAGCAGCTTTGGGCAGGGAAACACCGGGGAGCTGTTTTTT.

The chain combines TRBV15 with TRBJ2-7; D is unresolved. Deletions cut 0 bases from V and 6 bases from J, with 9 bases between. This CDR3 is 13 amino acids long. Germline values: CDR1 LNHNV, CDR2 YYDKDF (reference sequence). CDR3 residues: CATSRDLAREQYF. DNA of the CDR3: TGTGCCACCAGCAGAGATCTGGCCCGCGAGCAGTACTTC. Full variable domain (rest looked up from reference TRBV15 and TRBJ2-7): DAMVIQNPRYQVTQFGKPVTLSCSQTLNHNVMYWYQQKSSQAPKLLFHYYDKDFNNEADTPDNFQSRRPNTSFCFLDIRSPGLGDTAMYLCATSRDLAREQYFGPGTRLTVT.

This sequence joins TRBV4-1 and TRBJ2-7; 7 bases line up with TRBD1. The germline CDR1 and CDR2 sequences are MGHRA and YSYEKL. The CDR3 has 14 amino acids. Losses at the gene ends were 4 bases for V and 2 bases for J; bases not matched to a gene: 5. CDR3 in amino acids: CASSPGQGAYEQYF. CDR3 in DNA: TGCGCCAGCAGCCCCGGGCAGGGGGCCTACGAGCAGTACTTC.

This clone was counted between two and nine times. The chain joins TRBV4-1 to TRBJ2-7; D remains unclear. Germline V CDR1 and CDR2: MGHRA, YSYEKL. The CDR3 covers 14 residues. Trimming removed 1 base from V and 1 base from J, with 8 bases in between. CDR3 protein: CASSQGAGSYEQYF. The CDR3 DNA is TGCGCCAGCAGCCAAGGGGCCGGTTCCTACGAGCAGTACTTC.

The V and J genes are TRBV27 and TRBJ2-7; 8 bases match TRBD1. V gave up 5 bases and J gave up 4 bases; unmatched junction bases: 10. Germline CDR1 is MNHEY and CDR2 is SMNVEV (reference sequence). The CDR3 runs to 15 residues. CDR3 loop: CASSLLADRVYEQYF. CDR3 bases: TGTGCCAGCAGTCTCCTCGCGGACAGGGTATACGAGCAGTACTTC.

The chain carries TRBV27 and TRBJ1-3, with D possibly TRBD1 on 5 matching bases. Germline-derived CDR1 and CDR2 are MNHEY and SMNVEV (reference sequence). V was shortened by 3 bases and J by 4 bases, with 7 bases between the two germline ends. The CDR3 extends over 13 amino acids. The CDR3, as DNA: TGTGCCAGCAGTTTGCAGGGAGGAAACACCATATATTTT. Amino acids: CASSLQGGNTIYF.

This chain joins TRBV28 and TRBJ2-3, with D maybe TRBD1 (6 bases). V gave up 4 bases and J gave up 4 bases, with 9 bases separating them. Germline assignment: CDR1 MDHEN and CDR2 SYDVKM. This CDR3 has 13 amino acids. The chain's CDR3 is CASSWTAADTQYF. CDR3 coding DNA: TGTGCCAGCAGTTGGACAGCCGCAGATACGCAGTATTTT.

The chain links TRBV7-2 to TRBJ2-7; possibly TRBD2 for D (6 bases). Germline CDR1 SGHTA, CDR2 FQGNSA. This CDR3 has 16 amino acids. V lost 3 bases and J 4 bases, leaving 19 bases between the germline ends. CDR3 bases: TGTGCCAGCAGCTTTACTTCCCGGGGGAGTACGTACGAGCAGTACTTC. Protein sequence: CASSFTSRGSTYEQYF.

This chain connects TRBV19 to TRBJ2-7, with unresolved D. Trimming stripped 2 bases from V and 0 bases from J, with 5 bases between. There are 13 residues in the CDR3. Germline V lookup: CDR1 LNHDA, CDR2 SQIVND (reference sequence). The CDR3 nucleotides are TGTGCCAGTAGTATAAGCATCTCCTACGAGCAGTACTTC. Its protein is CASSISISYEQYF. Variable domain in full (rest from reference TRBV19 and TRBJ2-7): DGGITQSPKYLFRKEGQNVTLSCEQNLNHDAMYWYRQDPGQGLRLIYYSQIVNDFQKGDIAEGYSVSREKKESFPLTVTSAQKNPTAFYLCASSISISYEQYFGPGTRLTVT.

The CDR3 is CASSGPHEQYF. The CDR3 bases are TGCGCCAGCAGCGGCCCCCACGAGCAGTACTTC. The genes are TRBV5-1 and TRBJ2-7; no definite D call. The CDR3 length is 11 residues. V lost 4 bases to trimming and J lost 5 bases, with 7 bases between them. Germline V lookup: CDR1 SGHRS, CDR2 YFSETQ.

The rearrangement joins TRBV9 to TRBJ2-1; the D is unclear. CDR3 size: 12 residues. The V gene's germline CDR1 is SGDLS and CDR2 YYNGEE. Trimming left V 1 base short and J 6 bases short, with 5 bases between. The DNA of the CDR3 is TGTGCCAGCAGCGTATTGGTCAATGAGCAGTTCTTC. It codes for CASSVLVNEQFF. The complete variable domain, with remaining parts taken from reference TRBV9 and TRBJ2-1, reads DSGVTQTPKHLITATGQRVTLRCSPRSGDLSVYWYQQSLDQGLQFLIQYYNGEERAKGNILERFSAQQFPDLHSELNLSSLELGDSALYFCASSVLVNEQFFGPGTRLTVL.

In DNA form, the CDR3 reads TGTGCCAGCAGACCGGGACAGGCGAACACCGGGGAGCTGTTTTTT. Translating gives CASRPGQANTGELFF. The chain is built from TRBV7-9 and TRBJ2-2, with TRBD1 identical over 8 bases. Germline CDR1 and CDR2: SEHNR and FQNEAQ (reference sequence). Trimming cost V 6 bases and J 0 bases; bases outside gene matches: 3. CDR3 length equals 15 residues. Full variable domain (missing parts from reference TRBV7-9 and TRBJ2-2): DTGVSQNPRHKITKRGQNVTFRCDPISEHNRLYWYRQTLGQGPEFLTYFQNEAQLEKSRLLSDRFSAERPKGSFSTLEIQRTEQGDSAMYLCASRPGQANTGELFFGEGSRLTVL.

J is TRBJ2-3 and V is TRBV11-2; D unresolved. Germline values: CDR1 SGHAT, CDR2 FQNNGV. Trimming took off 2 bases at V and 6 bases at J, with 15 bases between the two ends. The CDR3 runs to 15 residues. CDR3 DNA: TGTGCCAGCAGCTTAAGAACGCCACAATGGGATACGCAGTATTTT. Translated: CASSLRTPQWDTQYF.

The chain employs TRBV15 and TRBJ1-4, with D perhaps matching TRBD1 (5 bases). Germline values: CDR1 LNHNV, CDR2 YYDKDF (reference sequence). The CDR3 is made up of 14 amino acids. The V end was cut by 5 bases, the J end by 7 bases, with 14 bases between. CDR3 coding DNA: TGTGCCACCAGCTCGGCTTTAGGGACTGAAAAACTGTTTTTT. Residues: CATSSALGTEKLFF. Full variable domain (missing parts from reference TRBV15 and TRBJ1-4): DAMVIQNPRYQVTQFGKPVTLSCSQTLNHNVMYWYQQKSSQAPKLLFHYYDKDFNNEADTPDNFQSRRPNTSFCFLDIRSPGLGDTAMYLCATSSALGTEKLFFGSGTQLSVL.

There are a few counts of this clone. V and J are TRBV5-4 and TRBJ1-1; TRBD1 aligns across 12 bases. The length of the CDR3 is 15 residues. V dropped 1 base and J dropped 4; count of bases not matched to a gene: 2. From germline, CDR1 is SGHNT and CDR2 YYREEE (reference sequence). The DNA for the CDR3 is TGTGCCAGCAGCTTGAGGGACAGGGGGCCCACTGAAGCTTTCTTT. It yields the protein CASSLRDRGPTEAFF.

The V gene is TRBV5-4, the J gene TRBJ2-3; 7 bases align to TRBD2. The CDR3 is 18 amino acids. CDR1 and CDR2 (germline): SGHNT, YYREEE (reference sequence). V gave up 3 bases and J gave up 4 bases; unmatched junction bases: 17. CDR3 DNA: TGTGCCAGCAGCTGGGGGACCCGGCGGGAGTCTCTTGCAGATACGCAGTATTTT. It is translated as CASSWGTRRESLADTQYF.

This chain uses TRBV30 with TRBJ1-4; no clear D gene. The ends were cut back, 2 bases at V and 8 bases at J, with 12 bases in the middle. There are 13 residues in the CDR3. Germline V CDR1 and CDR2: GTSNPN, SVGIG (reference sequence). CDR3 nucleotides: TGTGCCTGGAGTCTTGCCGGGCGAGAAAAACTGTTTTTT. Protein: CAWSLAGREKLFF.

CDR3 DNA: TGTGCCAGCAGTGAGGGGCGTAATCAGCCCCAGCATTTT. Encoded protein: CASSEGRNQPQHF. The J gene is TRBJ1-5, the V gene TRBV2; the D gene is possibly TRBD1 (5 bases). V was clipped by 3 bases and J by 4 bases, with 7 bases between them. CDR3 size: 13 residues. The germline V gene has CDR1 SNHLY and CDR2 FYNNEI. Full variable domain (remainder filled in from reference TRBV2 and TRBJ1-5): EPEVTQTPSHQVTQMGQEVILRCVPISNHLYFYWYRQILGQKVEFLVSFYNNEISEKSEIFDDQFSVERPDGSNFTLKIRSTKLEDSAMYFCASSEGRNQPQHFGDGTRLSIL.

The chain combines TRBV28 with TRBJ2-2, with D tentatively TRBD1 or TRBD2 (6 bases each). Germline lookup yields CDR1 MDHEN and CDR2 SYDVKM. The CDR3 has 16 residues. V was clipped by 1 base and J by 0 bases, with 9 bases between them. CDR3 sequence reads: CASSLLGGTNTGELFF. Written as DNA, the CDR3 is TGTGCCAGCAGTTTATTGGGGGGCACGAACACCGGGGAGCTGTTTTTT.

This clone appeared a single time. The J gene is TRBJ2-5, the V gene TRBV9, with 14 bases identical to TRBD2. CDR3 length equals 18 residues. CDR1 SGDLS and CDR2 YYNGEE come from the germline V gene. V shed 0 bases and J 5 bases; nucleotides not matched to a gene: 9. CDR3 DNA sequence: TGTGCCAGCAGCGTAGCGGGACTAGCGGGGGTACCCGGGGAGACCCAGTACTTC. Its translation: CASSVAGLAGVPGETQYF.

This clone was found a few times. The chain recombines TRBV6-4 with TRBJ1-2, with D possibly being TRBD1 (6 bases). V was pared by 4 bases and J by 4 bases, with 16 bases between. The V gene's germline CDR1 is MRHNA and CDR2 SNTAGT. The CDR3 covers 15 residues. The CDR3 here is CASSVEPGQSYGYTF. CDR3 nucleotides: TGTGCCAGCAGTGTCGAGCCGGGACAAAGCTATGGCTACACCTTC.

The rearrangement links TRBV5-8 to TRBJ2-7, with 7 bases matching TRBD1. Germline CDR1 is SGHTS and CDR2 is YDEGEE. The CDR3 is made up of 14 amino acids. V shed 0 bases and J 3 bases; nucleotides not matched to a gene: 3. In DNA, the CDR3 is TGTGCCAGCAGCTTGGTTCGGGACAGCTACGAGCAGTACTTC. Translating gives CASSLVRDSYEQYF.

The chain combines TRBV4-1 with TRBJ1-1; a weak D match, TRBD1 (6 bases). This CDR3 region has 15 residues. The germline V gene has CDR1 MGHRA and CDR2 YSYEKL. The V and J ends lost 6 bases and 0 bases respectively, with 14 bases between them. CDR3 sequence: CASRTRGDMNTEAFF. The CDR3 nucleotides read TGCGCCAGCAGAACCAGGGGCGACATGAACACTGAAGCTTTCTTT.